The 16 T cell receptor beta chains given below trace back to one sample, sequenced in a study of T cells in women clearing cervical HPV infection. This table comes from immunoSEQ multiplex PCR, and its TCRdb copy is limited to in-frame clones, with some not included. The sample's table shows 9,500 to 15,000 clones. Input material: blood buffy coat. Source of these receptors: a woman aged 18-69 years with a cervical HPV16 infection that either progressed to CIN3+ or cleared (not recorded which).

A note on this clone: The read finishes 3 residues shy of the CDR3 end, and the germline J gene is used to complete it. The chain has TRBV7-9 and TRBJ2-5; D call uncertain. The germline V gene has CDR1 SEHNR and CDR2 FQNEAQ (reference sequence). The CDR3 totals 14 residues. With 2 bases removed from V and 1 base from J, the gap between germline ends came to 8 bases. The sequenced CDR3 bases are TGTGCCAGCAGCTTAAGGGCGATCCAAGAGACC. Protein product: CASSLRAIQET. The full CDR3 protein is CASSLRAIQETQYF.

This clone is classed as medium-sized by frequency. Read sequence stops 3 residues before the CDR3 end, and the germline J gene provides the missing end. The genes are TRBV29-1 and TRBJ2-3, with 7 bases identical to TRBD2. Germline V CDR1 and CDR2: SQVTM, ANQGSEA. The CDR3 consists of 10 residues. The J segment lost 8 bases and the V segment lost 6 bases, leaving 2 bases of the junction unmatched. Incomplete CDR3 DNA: TGCAGCGTGGGGGGGGGTACG. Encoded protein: CSVGGGT. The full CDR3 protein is CSVGGGTQYF.

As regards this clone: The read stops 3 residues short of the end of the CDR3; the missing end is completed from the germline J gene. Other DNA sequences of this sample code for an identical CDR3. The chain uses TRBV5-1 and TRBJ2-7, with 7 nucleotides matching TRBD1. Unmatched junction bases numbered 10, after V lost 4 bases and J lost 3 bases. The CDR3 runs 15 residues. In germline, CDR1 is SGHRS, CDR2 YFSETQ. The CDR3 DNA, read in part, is TGCGCCAGCAGCCTGTTAGGACAGGAGCTCTACGAG. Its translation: CASSLLGQELYE. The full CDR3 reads CASSLLGQELYEQYF.

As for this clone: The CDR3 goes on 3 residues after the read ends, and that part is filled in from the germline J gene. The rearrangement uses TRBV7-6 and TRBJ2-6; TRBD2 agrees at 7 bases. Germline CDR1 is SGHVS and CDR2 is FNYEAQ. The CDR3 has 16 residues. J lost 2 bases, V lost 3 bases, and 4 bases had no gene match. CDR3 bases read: TGTGCCAGCAGCTTCCAGGGAGGGGCTGGGGCCAACGTC. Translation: CASSFQGGAGANV. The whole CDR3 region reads CASSFQGGAGANVLTF.

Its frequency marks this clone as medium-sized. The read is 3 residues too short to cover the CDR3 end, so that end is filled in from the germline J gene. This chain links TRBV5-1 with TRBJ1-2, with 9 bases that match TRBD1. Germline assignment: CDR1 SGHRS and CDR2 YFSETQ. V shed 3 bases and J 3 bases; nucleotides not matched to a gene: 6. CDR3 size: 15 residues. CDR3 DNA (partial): TGCGCCAGCAGCTCTGGACAGGGGAATGACTATGGC. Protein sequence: CASSSGQGNDYG. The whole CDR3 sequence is CASSSGQGNDYGYTF.

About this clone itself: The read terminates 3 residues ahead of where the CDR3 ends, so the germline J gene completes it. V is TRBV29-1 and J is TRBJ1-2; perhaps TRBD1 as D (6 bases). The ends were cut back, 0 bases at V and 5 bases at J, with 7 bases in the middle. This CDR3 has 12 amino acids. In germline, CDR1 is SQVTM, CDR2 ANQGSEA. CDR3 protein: CSVEEGAYGYTF. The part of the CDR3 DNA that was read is TGCAGCGTTGAAGAGGGGGCTTATGGC.

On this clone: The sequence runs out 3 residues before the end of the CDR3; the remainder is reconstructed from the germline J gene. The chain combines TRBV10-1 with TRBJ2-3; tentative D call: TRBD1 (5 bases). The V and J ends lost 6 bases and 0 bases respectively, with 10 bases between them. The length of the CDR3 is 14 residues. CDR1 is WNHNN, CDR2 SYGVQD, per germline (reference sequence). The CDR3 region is CASSSQGSTDTQYF. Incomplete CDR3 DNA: TGCGCCAGCAGCTCCCAGGGAAGCACAGATACG.

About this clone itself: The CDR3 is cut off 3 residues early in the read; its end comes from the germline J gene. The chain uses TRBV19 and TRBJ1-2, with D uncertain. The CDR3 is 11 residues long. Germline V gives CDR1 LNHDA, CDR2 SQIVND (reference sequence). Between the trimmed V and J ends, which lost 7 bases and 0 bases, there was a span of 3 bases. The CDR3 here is CASTANYGYTF. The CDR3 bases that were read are TGTGCCAGTACAGCTAACTATGGC.

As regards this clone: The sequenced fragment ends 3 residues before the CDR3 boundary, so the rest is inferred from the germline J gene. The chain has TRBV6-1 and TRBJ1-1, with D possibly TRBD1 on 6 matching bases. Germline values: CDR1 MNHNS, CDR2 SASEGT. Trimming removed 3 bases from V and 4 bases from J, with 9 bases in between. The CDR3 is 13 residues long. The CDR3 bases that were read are TGTGCCAGCAGTGACAGGGGTACCACTGAA. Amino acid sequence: CASSDRGTTE. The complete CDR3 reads CASSDRGTTEAFF.

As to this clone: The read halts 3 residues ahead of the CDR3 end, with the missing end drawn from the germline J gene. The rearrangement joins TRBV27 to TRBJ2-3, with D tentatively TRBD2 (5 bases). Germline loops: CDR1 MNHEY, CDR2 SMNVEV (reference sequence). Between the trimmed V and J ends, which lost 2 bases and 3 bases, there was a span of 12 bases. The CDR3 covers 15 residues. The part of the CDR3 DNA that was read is TGTGCCAGCAGTTTAACGGGGTTATATACAGATACG. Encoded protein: CASSLTGLYTDT. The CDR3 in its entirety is CASSLTGLYTDTQYF.

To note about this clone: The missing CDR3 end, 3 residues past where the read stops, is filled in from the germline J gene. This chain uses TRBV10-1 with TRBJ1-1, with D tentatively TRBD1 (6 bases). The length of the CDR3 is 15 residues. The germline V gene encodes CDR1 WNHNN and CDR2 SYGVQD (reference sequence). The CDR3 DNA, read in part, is TGCGCCAGCAGTGAGTCTTTCATACAGGGATCGGAA. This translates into CASSESFIQGSE. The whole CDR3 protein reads CASSESFIQGSEAFF.

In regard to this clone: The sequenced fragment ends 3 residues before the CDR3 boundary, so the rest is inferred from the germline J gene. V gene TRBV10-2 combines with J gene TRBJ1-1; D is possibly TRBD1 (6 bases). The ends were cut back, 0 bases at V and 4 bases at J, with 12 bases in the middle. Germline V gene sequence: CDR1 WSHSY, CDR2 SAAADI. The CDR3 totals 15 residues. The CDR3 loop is CASSESSQGGTEAFF. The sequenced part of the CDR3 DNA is TGCGCCAGCAGTGAGTCGAGCCAAGGGGGCACTGAA.

Partial CDR3 DNA: TGCGCCAGCAGTGAGGAGGGGCCCTTGTCTGAA. This codes for CASSEEGPLSE. The full CDR3 is CASSEEGPLSEAFF. The J gene is TRBJ1-1, the V gene TRBV10-2, with a weak D call TRBD1 (5 bases). The read falls 3 residues short of the CDR3 end, and the missing part is taken from the germline J gene. Trimming took 2 bases from V and 6 from J, leaving 13 bases between them. The CDR3 totals 14 residues. The V gene's germline CDR1 is WSHSY and CDR2 SAAADI.

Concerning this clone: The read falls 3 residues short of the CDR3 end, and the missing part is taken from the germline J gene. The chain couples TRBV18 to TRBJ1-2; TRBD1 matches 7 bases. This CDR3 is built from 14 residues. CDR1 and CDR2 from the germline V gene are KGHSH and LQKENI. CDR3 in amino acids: CASSPQGDSYDYTF. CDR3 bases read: TGTGCCAGCTCACCCCAGGGGGATTCCTACGAC.

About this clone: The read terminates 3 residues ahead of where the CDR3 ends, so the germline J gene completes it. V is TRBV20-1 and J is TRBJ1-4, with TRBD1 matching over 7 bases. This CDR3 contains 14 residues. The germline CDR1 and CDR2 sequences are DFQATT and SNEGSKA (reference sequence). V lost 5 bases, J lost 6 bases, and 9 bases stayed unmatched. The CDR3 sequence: CSASLRQGDEKLFF. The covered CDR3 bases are TGCAGTGCTTCCCTAAGGCAGGGGGATGAAAAA.

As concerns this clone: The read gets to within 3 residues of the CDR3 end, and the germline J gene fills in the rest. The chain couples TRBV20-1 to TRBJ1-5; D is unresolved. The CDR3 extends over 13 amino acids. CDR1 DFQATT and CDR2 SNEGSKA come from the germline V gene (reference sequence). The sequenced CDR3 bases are TGCAGTGCTAGAGGGGCGAGTAAATCCCCC. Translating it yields CSARGASKSP. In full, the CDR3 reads CSARGASKSPQHF.